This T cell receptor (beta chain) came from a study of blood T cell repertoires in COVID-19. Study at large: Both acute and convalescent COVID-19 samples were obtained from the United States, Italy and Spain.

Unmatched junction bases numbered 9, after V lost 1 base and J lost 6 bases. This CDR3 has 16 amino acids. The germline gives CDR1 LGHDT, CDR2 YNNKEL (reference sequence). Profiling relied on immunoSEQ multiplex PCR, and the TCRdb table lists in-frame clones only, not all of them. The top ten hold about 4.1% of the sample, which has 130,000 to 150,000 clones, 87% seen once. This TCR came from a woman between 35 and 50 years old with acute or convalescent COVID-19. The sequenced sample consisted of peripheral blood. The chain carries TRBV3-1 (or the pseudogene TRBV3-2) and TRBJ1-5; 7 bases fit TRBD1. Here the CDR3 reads CASSQGRGQDFQPQHF. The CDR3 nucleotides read TGTGCCAGCAGCCAAGGGAGAGGACAGGACTTTCAGCCCCAGCATTTT.